This T cell receptor (beta chain) was documented in a study of radiotherapy plus CTLA-4 blockade in lung cancer (dated 2018 in TCRdb). In terms of the full investigation: Among the enrolled patients, about 19% had an objective response, and roughly 30% reached disease control.

This clone was observed a few times. Its antigen remains undetermined. No much larger clonotype is one base removed from it; base qualities were not supplied. The same CDR3 can be traced to other DNA sequences in this sample. In this study, focal radiation therapy paired with CTLA-4 blockade (ipilimumab) was tested in patients who had chemo-refractory metastatic non-small-cell lung cancer. The library was made by the immunoSEQ multiplex PCR assay. Drawn from immuneACCESS, this table holds only the in-frame rearrangements with V and J called that TCRdb kept. Clones are partly lost; checked studies trace under half to an unresolved V gene and leave the rest unexplained. This sample lists 30,000 to 40,000 clones; 60% to 85% were detected once. Clones ranked in the top ten supply around 14% of the sample. At the junction V is shortened by 1 base and J by 1 base, with 4 bases in between. In the germline V gene (reference sequence), CDR1 corresponds to SEHNR and CDR2 to FQNEAQ. Including cysteine and phenylalanine, the CDR3 has 14 amino acids. Just CDR3 DNA is preserved here, 42 bases in frame from base 1.

General study outcomes and caveats: Early dynamic changes in blood T cell clones, together with increased serum interferon-beta after radiation, were reported as the strongest predictors of response. After treatment with radiotherapy and ipilimumab, TCR clones that originated in tumors expanded in peripheral blood.

Source: peripheral blood, taken from a patient treated with radiotherapy plus ipilimumab. The receptor was derived from a human donor with non-small cell lung cancer that progressed on radiotherapy plus ipilimumab. This chain is built from TRBV7-9 and TRBJ2-2, with the D segment identity uncertain. This receptor has the CDR3 CASSLGQNTGELFF. The DNA is TGTGCCAGCAGCTTAGGACAGAACACCGGGGAGCTGTTTTTT.